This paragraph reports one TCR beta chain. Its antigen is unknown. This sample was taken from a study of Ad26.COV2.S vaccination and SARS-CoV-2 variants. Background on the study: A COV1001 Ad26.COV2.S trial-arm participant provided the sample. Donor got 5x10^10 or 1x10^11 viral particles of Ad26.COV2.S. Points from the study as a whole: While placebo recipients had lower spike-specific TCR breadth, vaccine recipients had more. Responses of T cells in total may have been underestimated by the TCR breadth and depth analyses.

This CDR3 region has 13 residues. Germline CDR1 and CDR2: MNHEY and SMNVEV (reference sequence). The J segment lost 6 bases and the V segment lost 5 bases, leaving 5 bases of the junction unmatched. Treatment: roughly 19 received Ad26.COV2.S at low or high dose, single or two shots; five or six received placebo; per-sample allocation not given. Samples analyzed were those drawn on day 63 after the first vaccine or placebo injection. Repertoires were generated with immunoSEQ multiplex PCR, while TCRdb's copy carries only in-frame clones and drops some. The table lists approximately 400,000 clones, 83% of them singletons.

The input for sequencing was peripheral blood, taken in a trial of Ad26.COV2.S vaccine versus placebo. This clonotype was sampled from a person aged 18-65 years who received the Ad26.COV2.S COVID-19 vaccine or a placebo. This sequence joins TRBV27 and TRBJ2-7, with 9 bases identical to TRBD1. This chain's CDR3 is CASSTGTGTEQYF. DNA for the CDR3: TGTGCCAGCAGTACGGGGACAGGGACCGAGCAGTACTTC.